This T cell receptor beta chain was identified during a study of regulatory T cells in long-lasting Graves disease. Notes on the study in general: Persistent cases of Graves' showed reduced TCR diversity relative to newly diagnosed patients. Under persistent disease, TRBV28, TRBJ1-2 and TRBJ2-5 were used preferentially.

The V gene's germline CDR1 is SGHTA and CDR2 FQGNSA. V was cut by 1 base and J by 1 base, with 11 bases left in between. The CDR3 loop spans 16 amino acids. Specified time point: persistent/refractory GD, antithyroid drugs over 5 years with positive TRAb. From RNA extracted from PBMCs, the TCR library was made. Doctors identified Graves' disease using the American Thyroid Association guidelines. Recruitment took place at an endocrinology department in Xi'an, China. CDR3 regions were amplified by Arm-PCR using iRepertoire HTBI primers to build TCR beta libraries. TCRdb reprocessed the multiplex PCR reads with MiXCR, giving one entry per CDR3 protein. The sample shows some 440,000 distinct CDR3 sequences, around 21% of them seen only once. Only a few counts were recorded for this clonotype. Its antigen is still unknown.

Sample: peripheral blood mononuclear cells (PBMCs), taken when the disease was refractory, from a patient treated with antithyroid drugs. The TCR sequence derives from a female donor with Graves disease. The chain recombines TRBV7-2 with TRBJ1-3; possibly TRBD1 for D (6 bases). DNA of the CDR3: TGTGCCAGCAGCTTAGACAGGGTAGGATCTGGAAACACCATATATTTT. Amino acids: CASSLDRVGSGNTIYF.